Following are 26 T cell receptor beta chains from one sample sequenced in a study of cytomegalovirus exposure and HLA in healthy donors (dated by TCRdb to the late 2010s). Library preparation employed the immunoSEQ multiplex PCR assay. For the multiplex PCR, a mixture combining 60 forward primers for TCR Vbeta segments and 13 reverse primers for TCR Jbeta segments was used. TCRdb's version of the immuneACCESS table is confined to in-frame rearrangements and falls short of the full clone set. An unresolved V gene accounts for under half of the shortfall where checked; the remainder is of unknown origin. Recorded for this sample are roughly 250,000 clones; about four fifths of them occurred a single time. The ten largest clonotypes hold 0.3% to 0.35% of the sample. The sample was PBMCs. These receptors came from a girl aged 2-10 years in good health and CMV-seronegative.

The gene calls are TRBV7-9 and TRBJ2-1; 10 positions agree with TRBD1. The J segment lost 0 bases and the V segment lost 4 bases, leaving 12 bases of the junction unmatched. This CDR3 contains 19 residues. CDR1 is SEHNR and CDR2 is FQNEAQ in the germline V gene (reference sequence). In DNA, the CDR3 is TGTGCCAGCAGCTCCCGACAGGGGGCCCGCTTTAGCTCCTACAATGAGCAGTTCTTC. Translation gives CASSSRQGARFSSYNEQFF.

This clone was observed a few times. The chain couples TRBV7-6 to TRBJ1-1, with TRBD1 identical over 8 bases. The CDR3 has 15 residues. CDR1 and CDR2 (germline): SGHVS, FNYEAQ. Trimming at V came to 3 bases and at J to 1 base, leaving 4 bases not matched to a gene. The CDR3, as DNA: TGTGCCAGCAGCTTCACCGGACAGGGGAACACTGAAGCTTTCTTT. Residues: CASSFTGQGNTEAFF.

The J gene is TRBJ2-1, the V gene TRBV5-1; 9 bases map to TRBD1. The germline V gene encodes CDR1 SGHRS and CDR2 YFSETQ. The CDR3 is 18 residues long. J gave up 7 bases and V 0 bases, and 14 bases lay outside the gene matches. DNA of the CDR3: TGCGCCAGCAGCTTGGGGACCGGGACAGGGATCGATATGAATGAGCAGTTCTTC. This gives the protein CASSLGTGTGIDMNEQFF.

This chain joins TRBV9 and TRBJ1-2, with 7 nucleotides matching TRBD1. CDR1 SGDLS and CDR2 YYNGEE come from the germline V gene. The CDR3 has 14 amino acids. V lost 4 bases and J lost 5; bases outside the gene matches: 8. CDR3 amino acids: CASSPQEGQYGYTF. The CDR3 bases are TGTGCCAGCAGCCCTCAAGAGGGACAGTATGGCTACACCTTC. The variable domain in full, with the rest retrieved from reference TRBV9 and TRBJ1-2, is DSGVTQTPKHLITATGQRVTLRCSPRSGDLSVYWYQQSLDQGLQFLIQYYNGEERAKGNILERFSAQQFPDLHSELNLSSLELGDSALYFCASSPQEGQYGYTFGSGTRLTVV.

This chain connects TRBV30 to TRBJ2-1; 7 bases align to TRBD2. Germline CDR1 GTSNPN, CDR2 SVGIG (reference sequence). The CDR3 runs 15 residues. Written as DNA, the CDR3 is TGTGCTATAAACATGTTGGGGGGGGTCGGCAATGAGCAGTTCTTC. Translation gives CAINMLGGVGNEQFF.

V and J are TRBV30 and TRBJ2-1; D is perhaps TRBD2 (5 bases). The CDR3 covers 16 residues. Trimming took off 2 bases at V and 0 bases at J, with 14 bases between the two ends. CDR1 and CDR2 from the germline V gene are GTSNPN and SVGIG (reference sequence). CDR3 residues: CAWSHGGVSSYNEQFF. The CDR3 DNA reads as TGTGCCTGGAGTCATGGAGGAGTAAGCTCCTACAATGAGCAGTTCTTC.

The CDR3 region is CASSTRDRGIDEQFF. The CDR3 nucleotides read TGTGCCAGTAGTACCCGGGACAGGGGTATCGATGAGCAGTTCTTC. V is TRBV19 and J is TRBJ2-1; 10 nucleotides agree with TRBD1. The V gene's germline CDR1 is LNHDA and CDR2 SQIVND (reference sequence). V was pared by 4 bases and J by 8 bases, with 8 bases of the junction left unmatched. The CDR3 loop spans 15 amino acids. Drawing the rest from reference TRBV19 and TRBJ2-1, the complete variable domain is DGGITQSPKYLFRKEGQNVTLSCEQNLNHDAMYWYRQDPGQGLRLIYYSQIVNDFQKGDIAEGYSVSREKKESFPLTVTSAQKNPTAFYLCASSTRDRGIDEQFFGPGTRLTVL.

Here the CDR3 DNA reads TGTGCCTGGAATTGGCGGAGGGGATCAGATACGCAGTATTTT. Translated, it gives CAWNWRRGSDTQYF. The chain links TRBV30 to TRBJ2-3; D is perhaps TRBD2 (6 bases). The V end was cut by 4 bases, the J end by 4 bases, with 15 bases between. Looked up from germline, CDR1 is GTSNPN and CDR2 is SVGIG (reference sequence). This CDR3 contains 14 residues.

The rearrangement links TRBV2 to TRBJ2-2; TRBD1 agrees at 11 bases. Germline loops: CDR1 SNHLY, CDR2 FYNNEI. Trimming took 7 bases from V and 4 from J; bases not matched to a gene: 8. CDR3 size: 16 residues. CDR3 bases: TGTGCCAGCACCCCGGACAGGGGGCTCGGCACCGGGGAGCTGTTTTTT. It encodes CASTPDRGLGTGELFF.

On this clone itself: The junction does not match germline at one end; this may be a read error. In nucleotides, the CDR3 is TGTTCCAGCAGCTTAATGGCTACAGGGTTAGATGAAGCTTTCTTT. Residues: CSSSLMATGLDEAFF. The chain has TRBV7-9 and TRBJ1-1; maybe TRBD1 (6 bases). This CDR3 is 15 amino acids long. Germline V CDR1 and CDR2: SEHNR, FQNEAQ (reference sequence).

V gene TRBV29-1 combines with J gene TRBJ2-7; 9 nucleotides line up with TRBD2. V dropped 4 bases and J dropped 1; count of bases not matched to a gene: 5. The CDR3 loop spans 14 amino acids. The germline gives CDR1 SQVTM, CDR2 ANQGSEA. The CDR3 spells CSVATTSGSYEQYF. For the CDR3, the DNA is TGCAGCGTTGCGACGACTAGCGGTTCCTACGAGCAGTACTTC.

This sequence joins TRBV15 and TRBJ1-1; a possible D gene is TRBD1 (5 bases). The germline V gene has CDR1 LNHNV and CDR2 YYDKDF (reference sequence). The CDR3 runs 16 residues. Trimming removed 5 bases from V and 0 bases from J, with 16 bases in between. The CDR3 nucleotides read TGTGCCACCAGCTTAACCGGGGGACCGCTGAACACTGAAGCTTTCTTT. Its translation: CATSLTGGPLNTEAFF.

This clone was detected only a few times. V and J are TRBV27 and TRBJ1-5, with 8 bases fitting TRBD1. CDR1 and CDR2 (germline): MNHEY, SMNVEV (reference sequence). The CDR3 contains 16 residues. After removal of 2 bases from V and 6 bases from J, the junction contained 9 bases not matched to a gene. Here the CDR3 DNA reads TGTGCCAGCAGTTTAGGGGGCAGGGGGCGCGGTCAGCCCCAGCATTTT. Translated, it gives CASSLGGRGRGQPQHF.

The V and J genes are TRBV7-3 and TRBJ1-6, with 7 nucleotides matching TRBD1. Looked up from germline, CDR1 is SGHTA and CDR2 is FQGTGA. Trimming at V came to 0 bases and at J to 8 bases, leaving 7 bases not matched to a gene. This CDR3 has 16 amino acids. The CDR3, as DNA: TGTGCCAGCAGCTTAACCGGGACAGCCGCCTATTCACCCCTCCACTTT. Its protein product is CASSLTGTAAYSPLHF.

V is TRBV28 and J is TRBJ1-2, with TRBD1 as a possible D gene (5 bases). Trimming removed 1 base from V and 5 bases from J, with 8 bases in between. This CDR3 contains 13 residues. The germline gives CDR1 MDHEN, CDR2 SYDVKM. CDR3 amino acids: CASSLSDRYGYTF. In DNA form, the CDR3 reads TGTGCCAGCAGTTTATCTGACAGATATGGCTACACCTTC.

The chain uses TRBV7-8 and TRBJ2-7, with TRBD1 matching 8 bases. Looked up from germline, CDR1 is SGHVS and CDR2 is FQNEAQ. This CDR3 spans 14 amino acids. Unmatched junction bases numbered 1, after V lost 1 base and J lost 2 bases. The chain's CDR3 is CASSLGDRTYEQYF. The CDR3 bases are TGTGCCAGCAGCTTAGGGGACAGGACCTACGAGCAGTACTTC. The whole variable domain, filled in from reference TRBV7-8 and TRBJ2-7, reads GAGVSQSPRYKVAKRGQDVALRCDPISGHVSLFWYQQALGQGPEFLTYFQNEAQLDKSGLPSDRFFAERPEGSVSTLKIQRTQQEDSAVYLCASSLGDRTYEQYFGPGTRLTVT.

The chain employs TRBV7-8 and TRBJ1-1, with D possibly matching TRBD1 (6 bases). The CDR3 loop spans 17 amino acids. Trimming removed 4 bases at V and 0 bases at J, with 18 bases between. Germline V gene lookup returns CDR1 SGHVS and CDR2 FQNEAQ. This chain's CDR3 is CASSSGVGRGLNTEAFF. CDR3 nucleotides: TGTGCCAGCAGCTCAGGGGTAGGCAGGGGACTGAACACTGAAGCTTTCTTT. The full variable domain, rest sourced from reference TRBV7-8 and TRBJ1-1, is GAGVSQSPRYKVAKRGQDVALRCDPISGHVSLFWYQQALGQGPEFLTYFQNEAQLDKSGLPSDRFFAERPEGSVSTLKIQRTQQEDSAVYLCASSSGVGRGLNTEAFFGQGTRLTVV.

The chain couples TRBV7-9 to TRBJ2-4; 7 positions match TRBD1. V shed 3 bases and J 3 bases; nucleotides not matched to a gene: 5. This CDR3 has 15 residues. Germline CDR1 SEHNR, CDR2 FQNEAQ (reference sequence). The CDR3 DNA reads TGTGCCAGCAGCTTTGTGGACAGGAGCAAAAACATTCAGTACTTC. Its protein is CASSFVDRSKNIQYF.

The DNA of the CDR3 is TGTGCCTGGAGTGTCTATGAGCAGTTCTTC. This gives the protein CAWSVYEQFF. The chain is built from TRBV30 and TRBJ2-1; D gene uncertain. The CDR3 runs 10 residues. CDR1 is GTSNPN and CDR2 is SVGIG in the germline V gene (reference sequence). Trimming removed 0 bases from V and 8 bases from J, with 2 bases in between.

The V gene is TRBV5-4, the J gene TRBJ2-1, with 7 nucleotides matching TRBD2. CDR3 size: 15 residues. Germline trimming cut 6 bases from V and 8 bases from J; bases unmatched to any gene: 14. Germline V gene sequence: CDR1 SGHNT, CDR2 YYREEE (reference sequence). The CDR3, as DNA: TGTGCCAGCACAACCGGGACTACCTTTATGGATGAGCAGTTCTTC. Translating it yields CASTTGTTFMDEQFF.

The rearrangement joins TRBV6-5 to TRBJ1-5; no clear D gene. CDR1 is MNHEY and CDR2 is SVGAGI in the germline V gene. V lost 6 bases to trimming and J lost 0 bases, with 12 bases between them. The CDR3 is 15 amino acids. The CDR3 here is CASREARSSNQPQHF. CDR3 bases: TGTGCCAGCAGGGAGGCGCGGAGTAGCAATCAGCCCCAGCATTTT.

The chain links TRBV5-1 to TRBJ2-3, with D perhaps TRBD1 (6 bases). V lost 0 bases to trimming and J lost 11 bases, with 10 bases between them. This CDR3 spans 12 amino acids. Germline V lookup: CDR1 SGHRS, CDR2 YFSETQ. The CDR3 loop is CASSLGRGVQYF. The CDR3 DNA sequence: TGCGCCAGCAGCTTGGGCAGGGGAGTGCAGTATTTT. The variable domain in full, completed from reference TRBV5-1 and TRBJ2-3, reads KAGVTQTPRYLIKTRGQQVTLSCSPISGHRSVSWYQQTPGQGLQFLFEYFSETQRNKGNFPGRFSGRQFSNSRSEMNVSTLELGDSALYLCASSLGRGVQYFGPGTRLTVL.

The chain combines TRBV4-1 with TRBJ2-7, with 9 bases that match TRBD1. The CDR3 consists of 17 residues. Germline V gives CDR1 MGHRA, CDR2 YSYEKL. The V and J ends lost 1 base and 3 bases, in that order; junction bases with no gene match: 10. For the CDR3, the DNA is TGCGCCAGCAGCCAAGGAGGCCTGGGACAGGGAGGCTACGAGCAGTACTTC. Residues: CASSQGGLGQGGYEQYF.

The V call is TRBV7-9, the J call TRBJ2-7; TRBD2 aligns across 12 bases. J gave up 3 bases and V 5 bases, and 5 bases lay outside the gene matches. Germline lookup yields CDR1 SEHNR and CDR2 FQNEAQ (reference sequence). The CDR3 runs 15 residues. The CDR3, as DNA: TGTGCCAGCAGCGTCCTGACTAGCGGGAGCTACGAGCAGTACTTC. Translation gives CASSVLTSGSYEQYF.

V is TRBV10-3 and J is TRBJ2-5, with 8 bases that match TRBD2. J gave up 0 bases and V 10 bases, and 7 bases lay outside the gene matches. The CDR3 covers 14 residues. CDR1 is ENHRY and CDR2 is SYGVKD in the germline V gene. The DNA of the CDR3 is TGTGCCACTTGTGCGGGGGGCCACCAAGAGACCCAGTACTTC. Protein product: CATCAGGHQETQYF.

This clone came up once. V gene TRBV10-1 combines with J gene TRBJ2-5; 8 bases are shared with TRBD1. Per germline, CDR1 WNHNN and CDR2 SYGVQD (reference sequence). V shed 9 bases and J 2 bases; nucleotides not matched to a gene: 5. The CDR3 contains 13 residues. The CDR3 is CARTGTGQETQYF. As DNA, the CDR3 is TGCGCCAGAACCGGGACAGGACAAGAGACCCAGTACTTC.